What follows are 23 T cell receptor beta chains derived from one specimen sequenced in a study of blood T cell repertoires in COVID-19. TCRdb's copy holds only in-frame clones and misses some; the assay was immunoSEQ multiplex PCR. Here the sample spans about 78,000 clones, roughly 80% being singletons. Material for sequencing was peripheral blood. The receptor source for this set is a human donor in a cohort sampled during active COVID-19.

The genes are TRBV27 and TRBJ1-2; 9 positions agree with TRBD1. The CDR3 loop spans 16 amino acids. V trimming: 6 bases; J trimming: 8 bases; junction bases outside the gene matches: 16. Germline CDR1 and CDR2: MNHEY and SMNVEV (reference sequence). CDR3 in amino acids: CASRAGTGWQGGGYTF. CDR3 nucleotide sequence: TGTGCCAGCAGAGCCGGGACAGGGTGGCAAGGGGGAGGCTACACCTTC.

For the CDR3, the DNA is TGTGCGAAAAGACAGGGCACAGATACGCAGTATTTT. It yields the protein CAKRQGTDTQYF. The V call is TRBV6-5, the J call TRBJ2-3; weak D call: TRBD1 (6 bases). The CDR3 is 12 amino acids. In germline, CDR1 is MNHEY, CDR2 SVGAGI.

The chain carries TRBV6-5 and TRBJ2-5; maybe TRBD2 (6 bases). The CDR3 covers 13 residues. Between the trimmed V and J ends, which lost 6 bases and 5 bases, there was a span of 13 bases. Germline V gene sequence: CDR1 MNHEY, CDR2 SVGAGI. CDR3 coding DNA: TGTGCCAGCAGGGGCGGGGTCACGGAGACCCAGTACTTC. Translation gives CASRGGVTETQYF.

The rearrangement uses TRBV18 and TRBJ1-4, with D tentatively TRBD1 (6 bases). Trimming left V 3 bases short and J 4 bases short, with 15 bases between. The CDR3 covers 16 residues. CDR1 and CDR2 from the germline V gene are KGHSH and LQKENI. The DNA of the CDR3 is TGTGCCAGCTCACCCAACGGGGGGGCGCTTAATGAAAAACTGTTTTTT. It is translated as CASSPNGGALNEKLFF.

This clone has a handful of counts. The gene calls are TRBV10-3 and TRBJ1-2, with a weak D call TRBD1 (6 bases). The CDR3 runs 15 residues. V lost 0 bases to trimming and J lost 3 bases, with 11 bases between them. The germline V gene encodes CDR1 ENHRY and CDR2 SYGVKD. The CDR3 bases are TGTGCCATCAGTGAGTCTAACAGGGCTTACTATGGCTACACCTTC. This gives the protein CAISESNRAYYGYTF.

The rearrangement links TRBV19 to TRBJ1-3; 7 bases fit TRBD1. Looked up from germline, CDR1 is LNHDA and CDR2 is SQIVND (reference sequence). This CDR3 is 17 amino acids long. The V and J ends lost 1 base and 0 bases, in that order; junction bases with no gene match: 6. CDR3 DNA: TGTGCCAGTAGTATAGTAATGGGGACAGACTCTGGAAACACCATATATTTT. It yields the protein CASSIVMGTDSGNTIYF.

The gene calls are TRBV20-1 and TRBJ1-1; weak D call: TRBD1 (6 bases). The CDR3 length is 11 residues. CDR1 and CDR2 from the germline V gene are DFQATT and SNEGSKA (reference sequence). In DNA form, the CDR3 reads TGCAGGTTACAGGGGAACACTGAAGCTTTCTTT. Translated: CRLQGNTEAFF.

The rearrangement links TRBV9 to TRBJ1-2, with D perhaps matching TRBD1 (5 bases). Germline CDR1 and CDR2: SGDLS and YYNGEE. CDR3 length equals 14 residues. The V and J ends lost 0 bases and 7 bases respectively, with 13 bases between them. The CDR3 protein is CASSVAPGFSGYTF. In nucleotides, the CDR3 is TGTGCCAGCAGCGTAGCTCCAGGGTTTAGTGGCTACACCTTC.

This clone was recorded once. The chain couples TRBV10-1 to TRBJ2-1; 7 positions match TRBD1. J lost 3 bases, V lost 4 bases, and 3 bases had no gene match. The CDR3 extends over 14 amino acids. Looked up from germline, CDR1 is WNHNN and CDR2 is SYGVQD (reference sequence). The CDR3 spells CASSGGGVYNEQFF. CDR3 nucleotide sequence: TGCGCCAGCAGTGGAGGGGGCGTCTACAATGAGCAGTTCTTC.

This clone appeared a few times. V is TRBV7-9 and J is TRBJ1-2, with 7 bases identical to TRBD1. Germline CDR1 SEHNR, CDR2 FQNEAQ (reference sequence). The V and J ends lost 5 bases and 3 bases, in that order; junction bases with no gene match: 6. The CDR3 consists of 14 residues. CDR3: CASSLGQAYYGYTF. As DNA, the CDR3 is TGTGCCAGCAGCCTCGGACAGGCTTACTATGGCTACACCTTC. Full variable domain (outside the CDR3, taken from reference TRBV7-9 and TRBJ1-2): DTGVSQNPRHKITKRGQNVTFRCDPISEHNRLYWYRQTLGQGPEFLTYFQNEAQLEKSRLLSDRFSAERPKGSFSTLEIQRTEQGDSAMYLCASSLGQAYYGYTFGSGTRLTVV.

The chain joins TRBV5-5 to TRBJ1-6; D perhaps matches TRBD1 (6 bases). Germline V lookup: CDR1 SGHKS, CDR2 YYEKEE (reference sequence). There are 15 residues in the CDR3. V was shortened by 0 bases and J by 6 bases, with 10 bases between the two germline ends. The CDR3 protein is CASSLARGGNSPLHF. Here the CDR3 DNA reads TGTGCCAGCAGCTTGGCCAGGGGCGGTAATTCACCCCTCCACTTT.

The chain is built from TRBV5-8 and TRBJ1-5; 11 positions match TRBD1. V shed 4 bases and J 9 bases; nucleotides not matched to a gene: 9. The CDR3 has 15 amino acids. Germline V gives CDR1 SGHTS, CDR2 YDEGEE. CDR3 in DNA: TGTGCCAGCAGCGCGGACAGGGGGCGGATAGGGCCCCAGCATTTT. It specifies CASSADRGRIGPQHF.

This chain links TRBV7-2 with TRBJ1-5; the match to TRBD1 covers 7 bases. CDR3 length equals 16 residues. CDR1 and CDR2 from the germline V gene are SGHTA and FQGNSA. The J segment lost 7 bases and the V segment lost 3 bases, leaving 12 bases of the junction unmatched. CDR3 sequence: CASSFTPGGSGQPQHF. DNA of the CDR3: TGTGCCAGCAGCTTTACCCCAGGGGGAAGCGGACAGCCCCAGCATTTT.

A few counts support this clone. The CDR3 protein is CASGRAPGQLDTEAFF. The DNA of the CDR3 is TGCGCCAGCGGACGGGCTCCCGGACAGCTGGACACTGAAGCTTTCTTT. V gene TRBV5-1 combines with J gene TRBJ1-1; D might be TRBD1 (6 bases). Germline lookup yields CDR1 SGHRS and CDR2 YFSETQ. This CDR3 region has 16 residues. The germline V and J ends were trimmed by 7 bases and 3 bases, with 22 bases remaining between them.

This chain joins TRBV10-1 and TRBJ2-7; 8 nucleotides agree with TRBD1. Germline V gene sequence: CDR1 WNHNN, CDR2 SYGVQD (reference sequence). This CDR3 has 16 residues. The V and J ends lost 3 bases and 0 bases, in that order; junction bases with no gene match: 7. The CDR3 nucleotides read TGCGCCAGCAGTGACTCCGGGACAGGCAGCTCCTACGAGCAGTACTTC. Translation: CASSDSGTGSSYEQYF.

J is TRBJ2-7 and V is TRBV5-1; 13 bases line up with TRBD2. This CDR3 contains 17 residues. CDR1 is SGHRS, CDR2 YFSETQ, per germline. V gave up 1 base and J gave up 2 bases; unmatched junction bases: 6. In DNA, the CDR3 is TGCGCCAGCAGCTTGAGGGGCGGGACTAGCGGGGCCTACGAGCAGTACTTC. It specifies CASSLRGGTSGAYEQYF.

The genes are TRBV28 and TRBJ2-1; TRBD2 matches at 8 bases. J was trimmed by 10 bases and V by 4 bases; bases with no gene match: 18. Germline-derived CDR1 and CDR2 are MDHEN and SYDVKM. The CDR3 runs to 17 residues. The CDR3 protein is CASSSPSGTSGRGEQFF. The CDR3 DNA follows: TGTGCCAGCAGTTCCCCTTCCGGGACTAGTGGGAGAGGGGAGCAGTTCTTC.

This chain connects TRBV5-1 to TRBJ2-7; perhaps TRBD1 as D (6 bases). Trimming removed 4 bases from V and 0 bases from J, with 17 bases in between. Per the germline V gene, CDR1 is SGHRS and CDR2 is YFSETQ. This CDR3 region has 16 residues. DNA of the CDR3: TGCGCCAGCAGCAGGGGGACGTCCGGCCCCTCCTACGAGCAGTACTTC. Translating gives CASSRGTSGPSYEQYF. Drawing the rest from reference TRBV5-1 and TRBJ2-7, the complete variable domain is KAGVTQTPRYLIKTRGQQVTLSCSPISGHRSVSWYQQTPGQGLQFLFEYFSETQRNKGNFPGRFSGRQFSNSRSEMNVSTLELGDSALYLCASSRGTSGPSYEQYFGPGTRLTVT.

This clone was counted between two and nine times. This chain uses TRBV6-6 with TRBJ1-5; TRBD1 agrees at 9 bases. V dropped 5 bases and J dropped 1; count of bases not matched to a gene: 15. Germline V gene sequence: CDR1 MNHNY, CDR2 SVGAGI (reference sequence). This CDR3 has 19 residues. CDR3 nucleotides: TGTGCCAGCAGTCCAGGGACAGGGCAACCAGGGCGAAGCAATCAGCCCCAGCATTTT. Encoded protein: CASSPGTGQPGRSNQPQHF.

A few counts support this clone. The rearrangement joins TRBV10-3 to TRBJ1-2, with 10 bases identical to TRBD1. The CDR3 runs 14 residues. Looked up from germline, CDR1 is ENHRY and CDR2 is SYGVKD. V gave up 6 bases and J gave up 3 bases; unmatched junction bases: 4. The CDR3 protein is CAISFGQGDYGYTF. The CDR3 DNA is TGTGCCATCAGCTTTGGACAGGGGGACTATGGCTACACCTTC.

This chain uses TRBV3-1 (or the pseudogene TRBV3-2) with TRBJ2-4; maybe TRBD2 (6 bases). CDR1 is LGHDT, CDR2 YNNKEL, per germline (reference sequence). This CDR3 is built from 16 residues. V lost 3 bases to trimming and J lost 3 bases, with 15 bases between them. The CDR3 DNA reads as TGTGCCAGCAGCCAGGGGGGAAGCATCGGCAAAAACATTCAGTACTTC. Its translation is CASSQGGSIGKNIQYF.

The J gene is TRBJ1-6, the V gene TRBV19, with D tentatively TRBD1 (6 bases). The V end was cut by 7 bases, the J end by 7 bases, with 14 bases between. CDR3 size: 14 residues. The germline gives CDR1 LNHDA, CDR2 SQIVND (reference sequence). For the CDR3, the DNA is TGTGCCAGTACCCCAGGGGTCTGGAATTCACCCCTCCACTTT. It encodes CASTPGVWNSPLHF. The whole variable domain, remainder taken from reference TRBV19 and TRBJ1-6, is DGGITQSPKYLFRKEGQNVTLSCEQNLNHDAMYWYRQDPGQGLRLIYYSQIVNDFQKGDIAEGYSVSREKKESFPLTVTSAQKNPTAFYLCASTPGVWNSPLHFGNGTRLTVT.

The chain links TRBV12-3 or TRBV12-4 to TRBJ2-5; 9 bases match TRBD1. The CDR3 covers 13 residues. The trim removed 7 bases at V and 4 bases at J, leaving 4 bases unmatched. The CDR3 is CASTPDRGETQYF. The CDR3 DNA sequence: TGTGCCAGCACCCCGGACAGGGGAGAGACCCAGTACTTC.